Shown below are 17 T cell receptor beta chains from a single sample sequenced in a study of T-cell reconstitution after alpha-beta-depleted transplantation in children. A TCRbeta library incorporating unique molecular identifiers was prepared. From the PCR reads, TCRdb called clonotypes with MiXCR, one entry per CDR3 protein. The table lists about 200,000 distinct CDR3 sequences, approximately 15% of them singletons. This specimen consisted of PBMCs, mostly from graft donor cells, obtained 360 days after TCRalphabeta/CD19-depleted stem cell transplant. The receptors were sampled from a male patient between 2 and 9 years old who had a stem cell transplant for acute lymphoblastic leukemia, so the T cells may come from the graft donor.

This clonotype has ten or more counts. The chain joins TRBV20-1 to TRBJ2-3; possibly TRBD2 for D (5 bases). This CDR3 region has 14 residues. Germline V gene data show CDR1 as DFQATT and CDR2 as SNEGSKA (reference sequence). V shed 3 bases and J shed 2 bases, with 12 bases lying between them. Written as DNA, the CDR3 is TGCAGTGCTAGCCGGGGTTCCACCACAGATACGCAGTATTTT. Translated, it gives CSASRGSTTDTQYF.

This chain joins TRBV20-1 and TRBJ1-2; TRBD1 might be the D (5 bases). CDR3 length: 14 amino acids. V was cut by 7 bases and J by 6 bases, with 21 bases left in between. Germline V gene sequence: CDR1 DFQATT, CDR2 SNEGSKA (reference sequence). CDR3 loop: CSVPMAGVGNGYTF. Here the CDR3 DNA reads TGCAGTGTACCGATGGCGGGGGTTGGAAATGGCTACACCTTC.

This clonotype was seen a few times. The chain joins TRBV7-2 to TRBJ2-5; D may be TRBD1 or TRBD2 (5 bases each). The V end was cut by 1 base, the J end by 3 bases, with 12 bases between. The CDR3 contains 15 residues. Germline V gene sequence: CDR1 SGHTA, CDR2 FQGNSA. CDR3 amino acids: CASSLVSGTEETQYF. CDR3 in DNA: TGTGCCAGCAGCTTAGTGTCTGGGACGGAAGAGACCCAGTACTTC. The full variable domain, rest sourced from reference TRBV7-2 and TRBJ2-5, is GAGVSQSPSNKVTEKGKDVELRCDPISGHTALYWYRQSLGQGLEFLIYFQGNSAPDKSGLPSDRFSAERTGGSVSTLTIQRTQQEDSAVYLCASSLVSGTEETQYFGPGTRLLVL.

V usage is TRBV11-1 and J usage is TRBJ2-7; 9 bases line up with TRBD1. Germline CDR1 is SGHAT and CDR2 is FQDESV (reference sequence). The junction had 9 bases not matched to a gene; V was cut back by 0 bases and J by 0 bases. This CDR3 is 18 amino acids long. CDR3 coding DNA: TGTGCCAGCAGCTTAGCCCCTTTCGGACAGGGGTCCTCCTACGAGCAGTACTTC. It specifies CASSLAPFGQGSSYEQYF. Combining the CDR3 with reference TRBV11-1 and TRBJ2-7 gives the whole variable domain EAEVAQSPRYKITEKSQAVAFWCDPISGHATLYWYRQILGQGPELLVQFQDESVVDDSQLPKDRFSAERLKGVDSTLKIQPAELGDSAMYLCASSLAPFGQGSSYEQYFGPGTRLTVT.

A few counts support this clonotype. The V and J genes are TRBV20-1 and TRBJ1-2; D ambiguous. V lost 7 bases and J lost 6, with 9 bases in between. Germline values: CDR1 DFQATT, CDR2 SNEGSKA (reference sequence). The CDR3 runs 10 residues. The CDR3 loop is CSGGTDGYTF. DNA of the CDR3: TGCAGTGGGGGTACGGATGGCTACACCTTC.

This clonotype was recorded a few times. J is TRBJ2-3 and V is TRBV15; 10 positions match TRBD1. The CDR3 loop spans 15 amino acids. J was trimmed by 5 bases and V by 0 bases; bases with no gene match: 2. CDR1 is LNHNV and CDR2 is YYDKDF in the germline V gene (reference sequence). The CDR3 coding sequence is TGTGCCACCAGCAGAGATTGGGACAGGGGAGATACGCAGTATTTT. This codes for CATSRDWDRGDTQYF.

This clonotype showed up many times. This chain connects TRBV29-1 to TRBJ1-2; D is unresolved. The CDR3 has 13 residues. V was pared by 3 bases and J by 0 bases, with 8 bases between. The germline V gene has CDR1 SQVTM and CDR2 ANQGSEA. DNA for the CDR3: TGCAGCGTTGACGAGGGCTCTAACTATGGCTACACCTTC. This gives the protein CSVDEGSNYGYTF.

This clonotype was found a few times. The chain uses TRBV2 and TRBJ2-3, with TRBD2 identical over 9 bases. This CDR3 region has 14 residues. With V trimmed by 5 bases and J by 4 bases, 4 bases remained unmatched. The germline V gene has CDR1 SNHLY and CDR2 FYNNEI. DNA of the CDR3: TGTGCCAGCAGTCAGCTAGCGGGGCCAGATACGCAGTATTTT. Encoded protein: CASSQLAGPDTQYF.

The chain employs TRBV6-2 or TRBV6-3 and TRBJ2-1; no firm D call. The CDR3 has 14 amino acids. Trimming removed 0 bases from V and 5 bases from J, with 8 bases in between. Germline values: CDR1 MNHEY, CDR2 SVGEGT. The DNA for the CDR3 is TGTGCCAGCAGTTACTCGGTCCAGAACAATGAGCAGTTCTTC. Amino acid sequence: CASSYSVQNNEQFF.

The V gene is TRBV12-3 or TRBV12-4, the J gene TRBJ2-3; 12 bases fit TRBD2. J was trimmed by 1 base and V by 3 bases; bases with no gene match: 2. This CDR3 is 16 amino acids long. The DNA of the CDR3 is TGTGCCAGCAGTTTCAGACTAGCGGGGGGCACAGATACGCAGTATTTT. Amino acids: CASSFRLAGGTDTQYF.

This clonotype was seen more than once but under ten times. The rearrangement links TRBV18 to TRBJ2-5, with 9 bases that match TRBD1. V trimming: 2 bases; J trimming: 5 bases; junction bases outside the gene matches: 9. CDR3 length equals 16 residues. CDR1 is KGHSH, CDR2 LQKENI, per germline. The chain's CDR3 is CASSPVTGGAGETQYF. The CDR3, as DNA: TGTGCCAGCTCACCAGTCACAGGGGGCGCAGGGGAGACCCAGTACTTC.

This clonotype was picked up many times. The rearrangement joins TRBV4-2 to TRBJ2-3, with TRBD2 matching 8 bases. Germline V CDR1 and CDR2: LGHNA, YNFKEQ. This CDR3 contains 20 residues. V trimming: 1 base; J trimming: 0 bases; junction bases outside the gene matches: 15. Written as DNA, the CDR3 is TGTGCCAGCAGCCAAGTCCAGAGTAGCGGGGTACTCTCTAGCACAGATACGCAGTATTTT. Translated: CASSQVQSSGVLSSTDTQYF.

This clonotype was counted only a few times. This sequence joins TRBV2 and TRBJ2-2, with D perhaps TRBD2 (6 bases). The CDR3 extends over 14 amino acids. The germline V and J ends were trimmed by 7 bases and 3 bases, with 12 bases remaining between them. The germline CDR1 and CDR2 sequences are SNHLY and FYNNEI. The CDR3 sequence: CASNGRGDTGELFF. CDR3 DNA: TGTGCCAGCAACGGGCGGGGTGACACCGGGGAGCTGTTTTTT.

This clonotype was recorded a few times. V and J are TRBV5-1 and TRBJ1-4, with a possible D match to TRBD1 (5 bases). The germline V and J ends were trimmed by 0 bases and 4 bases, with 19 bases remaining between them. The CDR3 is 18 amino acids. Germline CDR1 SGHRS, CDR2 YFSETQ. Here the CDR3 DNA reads TGCGCCAGCAGCTTGGGAATCGGCAGGGTGGCGCTTAATGAAAAACTGTTTTTT. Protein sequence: CASSLGIGRVALNEKLFF. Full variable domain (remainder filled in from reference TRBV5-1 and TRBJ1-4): KAGVTQTPRYLIKTRGQQVTLSCSPISGHRSVSWYQQTPGQGLQFLFEYFSETQRNKGNFPGRFSGRQFSNSRSEMNVSTLELGDSALYLCASSLGIGRVALNEKLFFGSGTQLSVL.

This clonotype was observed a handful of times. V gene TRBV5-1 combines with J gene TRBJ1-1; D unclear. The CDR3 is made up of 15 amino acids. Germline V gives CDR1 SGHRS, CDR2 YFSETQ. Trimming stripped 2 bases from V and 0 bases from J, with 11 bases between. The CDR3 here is CASSFLQEMNTEAFF. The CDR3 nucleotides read TGCGCCAGCAGCTTTCTGCAGGAAATGAACACTGAAGCTTTCTTT.

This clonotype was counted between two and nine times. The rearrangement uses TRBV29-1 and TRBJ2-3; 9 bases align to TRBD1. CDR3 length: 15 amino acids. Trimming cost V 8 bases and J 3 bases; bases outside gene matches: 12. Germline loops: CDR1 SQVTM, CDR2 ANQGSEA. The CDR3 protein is CSLIYGQGSTDTQYF. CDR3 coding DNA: TGCAGCTTAATCTACGGACAGGGGTCAACAGATACGCAGTATTTT.

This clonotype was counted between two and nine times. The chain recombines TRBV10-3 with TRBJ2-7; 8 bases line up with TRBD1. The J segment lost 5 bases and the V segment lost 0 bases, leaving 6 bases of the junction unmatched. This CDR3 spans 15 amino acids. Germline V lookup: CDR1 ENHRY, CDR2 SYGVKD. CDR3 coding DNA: TGTGCCATCAGTGAGTCACCTCAGGGGGCCAACGAGCAGTACTTC. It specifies CAISESPQGANEQYF.